Below, 31 T cell receptor beta chains from the same sample are listed, as sequenced in a study of human T cells and chemical hapten exposure. Time point reported: pre-sensitization, week 0. Treatment given: therapeutic diphenylcyclopropenone sensitization with weekly scalp DPC. TCRdb re-called the RACE reads through MiXCR, storing one row per CDR3 protein. The sample records about 42,000 distinct CDR3 sequences, roughly 12% being singletons. Sequenced here: whole blood, sampled in connection with sensitization to the hapten diphenylcyclopropenone (DPC). Receptor source: a woman in her 30s with alopecia areata. Some clones in this sample may be carry-over from other donors' samples.

Comments on this clonotype: A junction end diverges from the germline sequence, so it may reflect a read error. The genes are TRBV5-6 and TRBJ2-1; either TRBD1 or TRBD2 may supply D (5 bases each). The CDR3 covers 14 residues. Germline lookup yields CDR1 SGHDT and CDR2 YYEEEE. The CDR3 nucleotides are TGTGCCAGTACCGAACGGGGCAGGTTCCACCTAGCACCCTTC. Translation gives CASTERGRFHLAPF.

This clonotype was picked up many times. The chain links TRBV11-2 to TRBJ2-1; 8 nucleotides line up with TRBD2. The trim removed 1 base at V and 4 bases at J, leaving 3 bases unmatched. Germline CDR1 and CDR2: SGHAT and FQNNGV. The CDR3 extends over 15 amino acids. The DNA of the CDR3 is TGTGCCAGCAGCTTAGGATCGGGAGGGTACAATGAGCAGTTCTTC. It translates to CASSLGSGGYNEQFF.

By share of the sample, this clonotype is medium-sized (0.01 to 0.1%). This chain links TRBV29-1 with TRBJ2-7; 8 nucleotides line up with TRBD1. Germline V lookup: CDR1 SQVTM, CDR2 ANQGSEA. With 6 bases clipped from V and 3 bases from J, the junction kept 7 bases outside the gene matches. The CDR3 has 13 amino acids. CDR3 bases: TGCAGCGTATCAGGGGGCGAAGGCTACGAGCAGTACTTC. This gives the protein CSVSGGEGYEQYF.

At least ten counts were recorded for this clonotype. This sequence joins TRBV6-2 or TRBV6-3 and TRBJ1-5, with a tentative D call TRBD1 (5 bases). This CDR3 region has 15 residues. V lost 5 bases to trimming and J lost 1 base, with 12 bases between them. Germline CDR1 is MNHEY and CDR2 is SVGEGT. DNA for the CDR3: TGTGCCAGCAGTGCCTCAGGGTTAAGCAATCAGCCCCAGCATTTT. This codes for CASSASGLSNQPQHF.

This clonotype occurred many times. The V call is TRBV9, the J call TRBJ2-6, with 14 bases matching TRBD2. The CDR3 is made up of 18 amino acids. Germline V lookup: CDR1 SGDLS, CDR2 YYNGEE. The V segment lost 0 bases and the J segment 3 bases; nucleotides outside the gene matches: 2. CDR3 amino acids: CASSVGTSGRYGANVLTF. Here the CDR3 DNA reads TGTGCCAGCAGCGTAGGGACTAGCGGGAGGTATGGGGCCAACGTCCTGACTTTC.

This rearrangement joins TRBV7-9 to TRBJ2-3; 9 nucleotides agree with TRBD1. Germline CDR1 and CDR2: SEHNR and FQNEAQ (reference sequence). CDR3 size: 15 residues. V trimming: 5 bases; J trimming: 2 bases; junction bases outside the gene matches: 5. The CDR3 DNA sequence: TGTGCCAGCAGCACTGGACAGGGGACCACAGATACGCAGTATTTT. It translates to CASSTGQGTTDTQYF.

This clonotype was seen more than once but under ten times. This chain connects TRBV15 to TRBJ2-5, with 7 bases matching TRBD2. Germline V gene sequence: CDR1 LNHNV, CDR2 YYDKDF (reference sequence). The CDR3 spans 17 residues. V lost 5 bases to trimming and J lost 1 base; unmatched junction nucleotides: 13. For the CDR3, the DNA is TGTGCCACCAGCGGCCAGCGGGAAGGACGGTTCCAAGAGACCCAGTACTTC. This gives the protein CATSGQREGRFQETQYF.

This clonotype was counted many times. The V call is TRBV7-2, the J call TRBJ2-2, with a possible D match to TRBD1 (6 bases). The CDR3 consists of 15 residues. With 2 bases removed from V and 0 bases from J, the gap between germline ends came to 7 bases. The germline CDR1 and CDR2 sequences are SGHTA and FQGNSA. CDR3 DNA sequence: TGTGCCAGCAGCTTACAGGGGACGAACACCGGGGAGCTGTTTTTT. It is translated as CASSLQGTNTGELFF.

This clonotype has at least ten counts. This chain connects TRBV20-1 to TRBJ2-3; D may be TRBD2 (6 bases). V lost 2 bases, J lost 4 bases, and 13 bases lay in between. The CDR3 contains 14 residues. Per the germline V gene, CDR1 is DFQATT and CDR2 is SNEGSKA (reference sequence). The CDR3 reads CSARRLDSADTQYF. The DNA of the CDR3 is TGCAGTGCTAGACGACTAGATTCCGCAGATACGCAGTATTTT.

This clonotype was seen repeatedly, ten times or more. This chain joins TRBV29-1 and TRBJ1-4; 7 bases align to TRBD1. Looked up from germline, CDR1 is SQVTM and CDR2 is ANQGSEA. The V and J ends lost 5 bases and 2 bases, in that order; junction bases with no gene match: 5. The CDR3 spans 14 residues. CDR3: CSVMTGFTNEKLFF. CDR3 bases: TGCAGCGTTATGACAGGGTTCACTAATGAAAAACTGTTTTTT.

The rearrangement links TRBV4-3 to TRBJ2-1, with 10 bases identical to TRBD2. This CDR3 comprises 15 residues. Per germline, CDR1 LGHNA and CDR2 YSLEER. V was pared by 1 base and J by 7 bases, with 4 bases of the junction left unmatched. The CDR3: CASSQAWTSGNEQFF. The CDR3 region has the DNA TGCGCCAGCAGCCAAGCGTGGACTAGCGGAAATGAGCAGTTCTTC.

V gene TRBV20-1 combines with J gene TRBJ1-5, with TRBD1 matching 9 bases. This CDR3 region has 16 residues. Germline V CDR1 and CDR2: DFQATT, SNEGSKA (reference sequence). V gave up 5 bases and J gave up 11 bases; unmatched junction bases: 19. The CDR3 reads CSAAPGQGLVSGSQHF. The CDR3 nucleotides are TGCAGTGCTGCACCGGGACAGGGCCTGGTGAGTGGGTCCCAGCATTTT.

This clonotype has at least ten counts. V and J are TRBV20-1 and TRBJ2-3; weak D call: TRBD2 (5 bases). Between the trimmed V and J ends, which lost 0 bases and 1 base, there was a span of 11 bases. The CDR3 loop spans 15 amino acids. Germline CDR1 and CDR2: DFQATT and SNEGSKA (reference sequence). CDR3 sequence: CSARERVGGTDTQYF. CDR3 DNA: TGCAGTGCTAGAGAGCGGGTTGGGGGCACAGATACGCAGTATTTT.

This clonotype was found many times. The chain combines TRBV12-3 or TRBV12-4 with TRBJ2-5, with 7 bases that match TRBD2. The ends lost 3 bases at V and 1 base at J; junction bases unmatched: 5. This CDR3 is built from 15 residues. CDR3 loop: CASSLELAVQETQYF. The CDR3 nucleotides read TGTGCCAGCAGTTTGGAGCTAGCGGTCCAAGAGACCCAGTACTTC.

This clonotype was counted only a few times. This rearrangement joins TRBV7-9 to TRBJ1-4; D perhaps matches TRBD1 (5 bases). Per germline, CDR1 SEHNR and CDR2 FQNEAQ (reference sequence). CDR3 length equals 16 residues. Trimming took 7 bases from V and 0 from J, leaving 15 bases between them. CDR3 sequence: CASTPLGVTTNEKLFF. In DNA, the CDR3 is TGTGCCAGCACCCCTCTGGGGGTAACAACTAATGAAAAACTGTTTTTT.

This clonotype appeared many times. The V and J genes are TRBV7-8 and TRBJ2-7; D perhaps matches TRBD2 (5 bases). Looked up from germline, CDR1 is SGHVS and CDR2 is FQNEAQ. This CDR3 is built from 14 residues. Deletions cut 7 bases from V and 0 bases from J, with 13 bases between. CDR3 region: CASKPEESSYEQYF. The CDR3 coding sequence is TGTGCCAGCAAACCGGAGGAGAGCTCCTACGAGCAGTACTTC.

This clonotype was observed a handful of times. The CDR3 nucleotides are TGTGCCAGCAGCTTATTCTGGGGACTAGCGGGAGGAGTGCAGTTCTTC. Encoded protein: CASSLFWGLAGGVQFF. V usage is TRBV11-2 and J usage is TRBJ2-1; 15 bases map to TRBD2. V lost 2 bases to trimming and J lost 12 bases; unmatched junction nucleotides: 8. Germline V gives CDR1 SGHAT, CDR2 FQNNGV. This CDR3 has 16 residues.

The rearrangement links TRBV12-3 or TRBV12-4 to TRBJ2-3, with D possibly matching TRBD2 (6 bases). V lost 6 bases and J 9 bases, leaving 16 bases between the germline ends. CDR3 size: 13 residues. The CDR3 sequence: CASRMGGRDTQYF. As DNA, the CDR3 is TGTGCCAGCAGGATGGGGGGTCGGGACACGCAGTATTTT.

This clonotype was counted only a few times. V and J are TRBV7-2 and TRBJ2-5; weak D call: TRBD2 (7 bases). The CDR3 is 14 residues long. In germline, CDR1 is SGHTA, CDR2 FQGNSA. Deletions cut 3 bases from V and 5 bases from J, with 13 bases between. CDR3 loop: CASSFSSGGETQYF. The DNA of the CDR3 is TGTGCCAGCAGCTTCTCATCGGGGGGCGAGACCCAGTACTTC.

The table lists this clonotype with many counts. The chain recombines TRBV2 with TRBJ2-7, with D unresolved. Germline CDR1 SNHLY, CDR2 FYNNEI. V lost 7 bases and J 5 bases, leaving 9 bases between the germline ends. The CDR3 runs to 11 residues. CDR3 in amino acids: CASNLGHEQYF. Written as DNA, the CDR3 is TGTGCCAGCAATTTAGGCCACGAGCAGTACTTC. The full variable domain, with the rest looked up from reference TRBV2 and TRBJ2-7, is EPEVTQTPSHQVTQMGQEVILRCVPISNHLYFYWYRQILGQKVEFLVSFYNNEISEKSEIFDDQFSVERPDGSNFTLKIRSTKLEDSAMYFCASNLGHEQYFGPGTRLTVT.

The CDR3 coding sequence is TGTGCCAGCAGATCAGGGTCGAAGGCTTTCTTT. This encodes CASRSGSKAFF. The V call is TRBV28, the J call TRBJ1-1, with TRBD1 as a possible D gene (5 bases). V was shortened by 6 bases and J by 11 bases, with 13 bases between the two germline ends. Germline CDR1 reads MDHEN; CDR2 reads SYDVKM. This CDR3 comprises 11 residues.

J is TRBJ2-1 and V is TRBV7-2, with TRBD2 identical over 10 bases. Germline CDR1 is SGHTA and CDR2 is FQGNSA. The V and J ends lost 6 bases and 6 bases, in that order; junction bases with no gene match: 5. The CDR3 has 14 residues. Here the CDR3 DNA reads TGTGCCAGCAGACTAGCGGGACCAGGCAATGAGCAGTTCTTC. This codes for CASRLAGPGNEQFF.

This sequence joins TRBV6-2 or TRBV6-3 and TRBJ1-5, with D uncertain. This CDR3 comprises 15 residues. With 6 bases removed from V and 0 bases from J, the gap between germline ends came to 12 bases. Germline loops: CDR1 MNHEY, CDR2 SVGEGT. CDR3 coding DNA: TGTGCCAGCAGGTACGGCGGCTATAGCAATCAGCCCCAGCATTTT. Its translation: CASRYGGYSNQPQHF.

The chain has TRBV29-1 and TRBJ2-2; D gene unclear. The germline gives CDR1 SQVTM, CDR2 ANQGSEA. The V and J ends lost 8 bases and 1 base respectively, with 8 bases between them. The CDR3 sequence is 12 residues long. The CDR3 region is CSKTENTGELFF. CDR3 bases: TGCAGCAAAACCGAGAACACCGGGGAGCTGTTTTTT.

This clonotype was seen only a few times. The chain combines TRBV7-3 with TRBJ1-1; 10 bases are shared with TRBD1. This CDR3 region has 14 residues. Germline V gives CDR1 SGHTA, CDR2 FQGTGA. J gave up 6 bases and V 5 bases, and 6 bases lay outside the gene matches. The CDR3 protein is CASSPGTGVAEAFF. As DNA, the CDR3 is TGTGCCAGCAGCCCCGGGACAGGGGTGGCTGAAGCTTTCTTT.

This clonotype showed up just a few times. The V call is TRBV5-1, the J call TRBJ1-4, with TRBD1 as a possible D gene (6 bases). This CDR3 comprises 14 residues. Germline CDR1 is SGHRS and CDR2 is YFSETQ. V lost 1 base, J lost 7 bases, and 11 bases lay in between. CDR3 sequence reads: CASSLLQGSEKLFF. The CDR3 nucleotides are TGCGCCAGCAGCTTGTTACAGGGCAGTGAAAAACTGTTTTTT.

This clonotype has ten or more counts. Without the conserved terminal phenylalanine or tryptophan, this CDR3 likely stems from a read error. The limits of the CDR3 on the DNA are not certain, so only TCRdb's listed CDR3 is given. J is TRBJ2-4 and V is TRBV2; the table's D call TRBD2 went unverified against the DNA. CDR1 and CDR2 from the germline V gene are SNHLY and FYNNEI. Counting both end residues, the CDR3 totals 13 amino acids. CDR3 amino acids: CASSPTGLGFEPI.

The chain links TRBV6-6 to TRBJ2-7; D ambiguous. The CDR3 is made up of 12 amino acids. Germline assignment: CDR1 MNHNY and CDR2 SVGAGI (reference sequence). V shed 5 bases and J shed 3 bases, with 8 bases lying between them. CDR3 nucleotide sequence: TGTGCCAGCAGTCAAACAGACTACGAGCAGTACTTC. Amino acid sequence: CASSQTDYEQYF.

This clonotype was recorded many times. The gene calls are TRBV7-3 and TRBJ2-7; D is possibly TRBD2 (5 bases). The CDR3 loop spans 14 amino acids. Germline CDR1 and CDR2: SGHTA and FQGTGA. Trimming left V 5 bases short and J 3 bases short, with 14 bases between. The CDR3 nucleotides read TGTGCCAGCAGCCAAGCCGATGGGAGCTACGAGCAGTACTTC. Protein product: CASSQADGSYEQYF.

This clonotype was recorded at least ten times. The chain joins TRBV18 to TRBJ2-7; 9 bases align to TRBD1. Per the germline V gene, CDR1 is KGHSH and CDR2 is LQKENI. The CDR3 has 16 amino acids. J lost 3 bases, V lost 2 bases, and 8 bases had no gene match. For the CDR3, the DNA is TGTGCCAGCTCACCAGTTCCGGGACAGGGATTCTACGAGCAGTACTTC. It is translated as CASSPVPGQGFYEQYF.

The chain couples TRBV3-1 to TRBJ2-2; unclear D gene. CDR1 and CDR2 from the germline V gene are LGHDT and YNNKEL (reference sequence). This CDR3 region has 13 residues. Trimming stripped 4 bases from V and 10 bases from J, with 13 bases between. The CDR3 nucleotides read TGTGCCAGCAGCCTTCTTGGGGAACAGGAGCTGTTTTTT. This sequence encodes CASSLLGEQELFF. Supplemented by reference TRBV3-1 and TRBJ2-2, the full variable domain reads DTAVSQTPKYLVTQMGNDKSIKCEQNLGHDTMYWYKQDSKKFLKIMFSYNNKELIINETVPNRFSPKSPDKAHLNLHINSLELGDSAVYFCASSLLGEQELFFGEGSRLTVL.